One sample yielded the 31 T cell receptor beta chains listed below, sequenced in a study of OX40 agonist ivuxolimab in advanced cancers. The data were produced by immunoSEQ multiplex PCR, yet TCRdb's version contains in-frame clones alone and is incomplete. Among 75,000 to 90,000 clones listed, 80% to 95% were seen once. Sequenced material: CD4+ or CD8+ T cells sorted from blood, taken in a trial of the OX40 agonist ivuxolimab. These receptors were obtained from an adult with an advanced solid tumor such as melanoma, head and neck, liver or kidney cancer.

V and J are TRBV30 and TRBJ1-3, with unresolved D. Trimming pared 4 bases from V and 0 bases from J, leaving 7 bases between. This CDR3 is built from 13 residues. Germline values: CDR1 GTSNPN, CDR2 SVGIG (reference sequence). The CDR3 sequence is CAWISVSGNTIYF. DNA of the CDR3: TGTGCCTGGATCAGTGTCTCTGGAAACACCATATATTTT.

V usage is TRBV28 and J usage is TRBJ1-2; D call uncertain. The CDR3 covers 13 residues. The germline V gene has CDR1 MDHEN and CDR2 SYDVKM. V was pared by 3 bases and J by 7 bases, with 12 bases between. The CDR3 region has the DNA TGTGCCAGCAGTTTGTCTCAGGCGGGTGGCTACACCTTC. Protein: CASSLSQAGGYTF.

V usage is TRBV7-9 and J usage is TRBJ2-1; the D gene is possibly TRBD2 (6 bases). Between the trimmed V and J ends, which lost 5 bases and 0 bases, there was a span of 11 bases. Germline V CDR1 and CDR2: SEHNR, FQNEAQ (reference sequence). The CDR3 spans 15 residues. CDR3 region: CASSPRGSSYNEQFF. CDR3 DNA sequence: TGTGCCAGCAGCCCTCGGGGGAGCTCCTACAATGAGCAGTTCTTC.

J is TRBJ2-5 and V is TRBV27, with 7 bases lining up with TRBD1. CDR1 MNHEY and CDR2 SMNVEV come from the germline V gene (reference sequence). The CDR3 is 15 amino acids. J gave up 1 base and V 1 base, and 3 bases lay outside the gene matches. DNA of the CDR3: TGTGCCAGCAGTTTATGGGGACAGCGCCAAGAGACCCAGTACTTC. Its translation is CASSLWGQRQETQYF.

This chain connects TRBV5-5 to TRBJ2-3, with D perhaps TRBD1 (5 bases). The CDR3 contains 15 residues. V gave up 0 bases and J gave up 0 bases, with 8 bases separating them. The V gene's germline CDR1 is SGHKS and CDR2 YYEKEE (reference sequence). The chain's CDR3 is CASSLVAGSTDTQYF. The CDR3 DNA follows: TGTGCCAGCAGCTTGGTCGCAGGGAGCACAGATACGCAGTATTTT. The full variable domain, rest sourced from reference TRBV5-5 and TRBJ2-3, is DAGVTQSPTHLIKTRGQQVTLRCSPISGHKSVSWYQQVLGQGPQFIFQYYEKEERGRGNFPDRFSARQFPNYSSELNVNALLLGDSALYLCASSLVAGSTDTQYFGPGTRLTVL.

The chain uses TRBV29-1 and TRBJ1-2; D is unresolved. V lost 1 base, J lost 6 bases, and 9 bases lay in between. Germline V gene sequence: CDR1 SQVTM, CDR2 ANQGSEA. The CDR3 loop spans 12 amino acids. The CDR3 loop reads CSVEGVVDGYTF. The DNA of the CDR3 is TGCAGCGTTGAAGGCGTAGTCGATGGCTACACCTTC.

This chain connects TRBV10-1 to TRBJ2-7, with 7 bases matching TRBD2. CDR1 WNHNN and CDR2 SYGVQD come from the germline V gene (reference sequence). Trimming took 11 bases from V and 2 from J; bases not matched to a gene: 3. The length of the CDR3 is 11 residues. CDR3 amino acids: CARGVPYEQYF. The DNA of the CDR3 is TGCGCCCGGGGGGTTCCCTACGAGCAGTACTTC.

The CDR3 DNA is TGTGCCAGCAGCTTAGATGCGGGGGGAACTAACTATGGCTACACCTTC. The encoded protein is CASSLDAGGTNYGYTF. V and J are TRBV11-2 and TRBJ1-2; a possible D gene is TRBD1 (5 bases). Trimming pared 0 bases from V and 0 bases from J, leaving 11 bases between. CDR1 SGHAT and CDR2 FQNNGV come from the germline V gene. CDR3 size: 16 residues. Based on the CDR3 plus reference TRBV11-2 and TRBJ1-2, the full variable domain is EAGVAQSPRYKIIEKRQSVAFWCNPISGHATLYWYQQILGQGPKLLIQFQNNGVVDDSQLPKDRFSAERLKGVDSTLKIQPAKLEDSAVYLCASSLDAGGTNYGYTFGSGTRLTVV.

The rearrangement joins TRBV23-1 to TRBJ2-7; D may be TRBD2 (6 bases). TRBV23-1 is annotated as an ORF whose role is uncertain. The CDR3 is 14 residues long. The V and J ends lost 3 bases and 4 bases respectively, with 13 bases between them. CDR3 sequence: CASSHWRVSYEQYF. Here the CDR3 DNA reads TGCGCCAGCAGTCATTGGAGGGTATCATACGAGCAGTACTTC.

The V call is TRBV29-1, the J call TRBJ2-3; 8 nucleotides agree with TRBD1. The junction had 0 bases not matched to a gene; V was cut back by 4 bases and J by 0 bases. The CDR3 runs to 13 residues. Germline lookup yields CDR1 SQVTM and CDR2 ANQGSEA. CDR3 amino acids: CSVGQGSTDTQYF. The CDR3 DNA follows: TGCAGCGTTGGACAGGGGAGCACAGATACGCAGTATTTT.

The chain combines TRBV6-5 with TRBJ2-7; 8 bases match TRBD1. V gave up 0 bases and J gave up 2 bases; unmatched junction bases: 6. Germline loops: CDR1 MNHEY, CDR2 SVGAGI. CDR3 length equals 16 residues. CDR3 bases: TGTGCCAGCAGTTACTCGAAACAGGGGGAAACCTACGAGCAGTACTTC. Translation gives CASSYSKQGETYEQYF.

This rearrangement joins TRBV11-3 to TRBJ2-3, with D unclear. The CDR3 is 12 amino acids. Germline CDR1 is SGHNT and CDR2 is YENEEA. V shed 5 bases and J shed 4 bases, with 7 bases lying between them. The CDR3 nucleotides are TGTGCCAGCAGCCCCGGCGCAGATACGCAGTATTTT. This codes for CASSPGADTQYF.

The V call is TRBV5-1, the J call TRBJ2-3; TRBD1 matches 9 bases. The ends lost 0 bases at V and 3 bases at J; junction bases unmatched: 8. The CDR3 runs to 17 residues. The germline CDR1 and CDR2 sequences are SGHRS and YFSETQ. As DNA, the CDR3 is TGCGCCAGCAGCTTGGACGGGACAGGGTTTGAGACAGATACGCAGTATTTT. It codes for CASSLDGTGFETDTQYF.

Written as DNA, the CDR3 is TGTGCCAGCGGTCCGGGACAGGTCCGCGAGACCCAGTACTTC. As protein: CASGPGQVRETQYF. This chain uses TRBV2 with TRBJ2-5; 8 bases align to TRBD1. CDR1 and CDR2 from the germline V gene are SNHLY and FYNNEI. Unmatched junction bases numbered 10, after V lost 8 bases and J lost 5 bases. CDR3 length: 14 residues.

The V call is TRBV11-2, the J call TRBJ1-2; D unresolved. This CDR3 is built from 13 residues. The V gene lost 5 bases and the J gene lost 8 bases, with 15 bases spanning the gap. CDR1 is SGHAT and CDR2 is FQNNGV in the germline V gene. The CDR3 DNA is TGTGCCAGCAGCCCTGCAATGGAAGCGGGCTACACCTTC. Its protein product is CASSPAMEAGYTF.

V and J are TRBV5-1 and TRBJ1-2; no firm D call. The CDR3 contains 13 residues. V was shortened by 0 bases and J by 8 bases, with 11 bases between the two germline ends. The V gene's germline CDR1 is SGHRS and CDR2 YFSETQ. Here the CDR3 DNA reads TGCGCCAGCAGCTTGGAACCTCAGCTGGGCTACACCTTC. Residues: CASSLEPQLGYTF.

This chain joins TRBV5-4 and TRBJ1-2; TRBD1 is a possible D gene (6 bases). This CDR3 is 14 amino acids long. Trimming cost V 5 bases and J 0 bases, with 11 bases left between them. Per the germline V gene, CDR1 is SGHNT and CDR2 is YYREEE (reference sequence). CDR3 region: CASSFGQTNYGYTF. CDR3 bases: TGTGCCAGCAGTTTCGGACAGACTAACTATGGCTACACCTTC. The variable domain in full, with the rest retrieved from reference TRBV5-4 and TRBJ1-2, is ETGVTQSPTHLIKTRGQQVTLRCSSQSGHNTVSWYQQALGQGPQFIFQYYREEENGRGNFPPRFSGLQFPNYSSELNVNALELDDSALYLCASSFGQTNYGYTFGSGTRLTVV.

This sequence joins TRBV7-8 and TRBJ2-7; D is tentatively TRBD1 or TRBD2 (5 bases each). The CDR3 has 14 residues. V was shortened by 5 bases and J by 7 bases, with 18 bases between the two germline ends. CDR1 is SGHVS, CDR2 FQNEAQ, per germline. CDR3 in DNA: TGTGCCAGCAGCCCGGGGCCCTATCATCAGGAGCAGTACTTC. This sequence encodes CASSPGPYHQEQYF. The variable domain in full, completed from reference TRBV7-8 and TRBJ2-7, reads GAGVSQSPRYKVAKRGQDVALRCDPISGHVSLFWYQQALGQGPEFLTYFQNEAQLDKSGLPSDRFFAERPEGSVSTLKIQRTQQEDSAVYLCASSPGPYHQEQYFGPGTRLTVT.

This clone was seen a few times. This CDR3 is CASSLQDSLNQPQHF. CDR3 nucleotides: TGCGCCAGCAGCTTGCAGGACAGCCTCAATCAGCCCCAGCATTTT. The chain couples TRBV5-1 to TRBJ1-5; a weak D match, TRBD1 (6 bases). The germline V gene encodes CDR1 SGHRS and CDR2 YFSETQ. The CDR3 is 15 amino acids. Between the trimmed V and J ends, which lost 1 base and 3 bases, there was a span of 11 bases.

The V gene is TRBV12-5, the J gene TRBJ2-3; possible D gene TRBD2, 5 bases. Germline CDR1 is LGHNT and CDR2 is FRNRAP. This CDR3 comprises 16 residues. Trimming removed 5 bases from V and 2 bases from J, with 17 bases in between. The CDR3 region has the DNA TGTGCTAGTGGTGCTCCCCGGGGTTTATACACAGATACGCAGTATTTT. Translated, it gives CASGAPRGLYTDTQYF. Full variable domain (rest looked up from reference TRBV12-5 and TRBJ2-3): DARVTQTPRHKVTEMGQEVTMRCQPILGHNTVFWYRQTMMQGLELLAYFRNRAPLDDSGMPKDRFSAEMPDATLATLKIQPSEPRDSAVYFCASGAPRGLYTDTQYFGPGTRLTVL.

The CDR3 region has the DNA TGTGCCAGCAGCCACCCTCAGGGGGCGTACACTGAAGCTTTCTTT. This codes for CASSHPQGAYTEAFF. The rearrangement uses TRBV5-4 and TRBJ1-1, with TRBD1 matching 8 bases. The CDR3 is made up of 15 amino acids. The germline CDR1 and CDR2 sequences are SGHNT and YYREEE (reference sequence). The trim removed 4 bases at V and 3 bases at J, leaving 8 bases unmatched.

This chain links TRBV18 with TRBJ1-1; 7 bases align to TRBD1. Germline loops: CDR1 KGHSH, CDR2 LQKENI. There are 13 residues in the CDR3. The trim removed 3 bases at V and 8 bases at J, leaving 6 bases unmatched. The CDR3 DNA reads TGTGCCAGCTCACCGTATACAGGGGCAGAAGCTTTCTTT. It yields the protein CASSPYTGAEAFF.

This chain uses TRBV30 with TRBJ2-5, with a tentative D call TRBD2 (5 bases). The CDR3 contains 13 residues. Germline V gene sequence: CDR1 GTSNPN, CDR2 SVGIG (reference sequence). V was pared by 2 bases and J by 4 bases, with 11 bases between. In nucleotides, the CDR3 is TGTGCCTGGAGTCCCGGGGTCTTAGAGACCCAGTACTTC. Amino acids: CAWSPGVLETQYF.

V gene TRBV5-5 combines with J gene TRBJ2-7; 7 bases are a match to TRBD2. The CDR3 contains 15 residues. J lost 2 bases, V lost 1 base, and 6 bases had no gene match. From germline, CDR1 is SGHKS and CDR2 YYEKEE (reference sequence). Here the CDR3 DNA reads TGTGCCAGCAGCTTGTTGGTGGGAGGGCCCTACGAGCAGTACTTC. It encodes CASSLLVGGPYEQYF.

The chain is built from TRBV19 and TRBJ2-1, with D unresolved. The CDR3 loop spans 14 amino acids. The V gene's germline CDR1 is LNHDA and CDR2 SQIVND (reference sequence). With 5 bases removed from V and 3 bases from J, the gap between germline ends came to 11 bases. The CDR3 nucleotides are TGTGCCAGTAGTGATGGTAGTCTCTACAATGAGCAGTTCTTC. This translates into CASSDGSLYNEQFF. Combining the CDR3 with reference TRBV19 and TRBJ2-1 gives the whole variable domain DGGITQSPKYLFRKEGQNVTLSCEQNLNHDAMYWYRQDPGQGLRLIYYSQIVNDFQKGDIAEGYSVSREKKESFPLTVTSAQKNPTAFYLCASSDGSLYNEQFFGPGTRLTVL.

The genes are TRBV5-1 and TRBJ2-2; 7 nucleotides line up with TRBD2. The CDR3 is 15 amino acids. With V trimmed by 7 bases and J by 6 bases, 12 bases remained unmatched. From germline, CDR1 is SGHRS and CDR2 YFSETQ. As DNA, the CDR3 is TGCGCCAGCGCCGAGCAAGCGGGAAAACCCGGGGAGCTGTTTTTT. This gives the protein CASAEQAGKPGELFF. Looking up the rest from reference TRBV5-1 and TRBJ2-2 gives the full variable domain: KAGVTQTPRYLIKTRGQQVTLSCSPISGHRSVSWYQQTPGQGLQFLFEYFSETQRNKGNFPGRFSGRQFSNSRSEMNVSTLELGDSALYLCASAEQAGKPGELFFGEGSRLTVL.

The chain combines TRBV11-2 with TRBJ2-7; TRBD1 might be the D (6 bases). Germline CDR1 is SGHAT and CDR2 is FQNNGV. Trimming pared 5 bases from V and 4 bases from J, leaving 12 bases between. The CDR3 is 13 residues long. CDR3 nucleotides: TGTGCCAGCAGCGTACTTCAGGGGTACGAGCAGTACTTC. This encodes CASSVLQGYEQYF.

V and J are TRBV4-2 and TRBJ2-1; TRBD2 agrees at 12 bases. The CDR3 has 17 amino acids. The V and J ends lost 4 bases and 4 bases, in that order; junction bases with no gene match: 8. CDR1 LGHNA and CDR2 YNFKEQ come from the germline V gene. The CDR3 sequence is CASSRPAGTSGYNEQFF. In nucleotides, the CDR3 is TGTGCCAGCAGCCGGCCTGCGGGGACTAGCGGGTACAATGAGCAGTTCTTC.

The chain carries TRBV11-1 and TRBJ2-1; 14 nucleotides agree with TRBD2. J gave up 7 bases and V 1 base, and 3 bases lay outside the gene matches. This CDR3 has 16 amino acids. Germline CDR1 SGHAT, CDR2 FQDESV (reference sequence). The DNA of the CDR3 is TGTGCCAGCAGCTTAGTGACTAGCGGGGGGGTGAATGAGCAGTTCTTC. This sequence encodes CASSLVTSGGVNEQFF.

The rearrangement joins TRBV7-2 to TRBJ1-1; D is ambiguous. CDR3 length equals 14 residues. Germline-derived CDR1 and CDR2 are SGHTA and FQGNSA. Between the trimmed V and J ends, which lost 0 bases and 3 bases, there was a span of 8 bases. CDR3 amino acids: CASSLAEGYTEAFF. DNA of the CDR3: TGTGCCAGCAGCTTAGCGGAGGGCTACACTGAAGCTTTCTTT.

This chain uses TRBV9 with TRBJ1-1; D gene ambiguous. This CDR3 is built from 13 residues. The V gene's germline CDR1 is SGDLS and CDR2 YYNGEE. V lost 2 bases and J lost 1, with 6 bases in between. The CDR3 sequence is CASSVPGNTEAFF. The CDR3 DNA is TGTGCCAGCAGCGTCCCCGGGAACACTGAAGCTTTCTTT.